This T cell receptor beta chain is drawn from a study of T cells after yellow fever vaccination. Study conclusions and caveats: Boosting was followed by the reappearance of most primary-vaccination clones (about 96% CD4, roughly 90% CD8).

The CDR3 is made up of 12 amino acids. After removal of 11 bases from V and 4 bases from J, the junction contained 5 bases not matched to a gene. Germline V gene lookup returns CDR1 MNHEY and CDR2 SVGAGI. This clonotype was seen a few times. The target antigen is unknown. TCRdb independently ran MiXCR on the 5' RACE reads; one entry per CDR3 protein. The repertoire includes fewer than 650,000 distinct CDR3 sequences, 21% of them detected once, and 16% sits in the top ten. The rearrangement links TRBV6-5 to TRBJ2-3, with TRBD2 matching over 8 bases. Sample: PBMCs, taken roughly 20 days after the first yellow fever vaccination. The receptor's source is a man between 18 and 35 years old who received the YFV17D yellow fever vaccine. CDR3 bases: TGTGCCTGTCACGGGAGGGCAGATACGCAGTATTTT. This translates into CACHGRADTQYF.